The 9 T cell receptor beta chains given below trace back to one sample, sequenced in a study of blood T cells in healthy people across ages. For the second PCR, which ran for about 7 to 11 cycles, a sample-barcoded 5' primer and a J-beta primer mix were used. TCRdb reprocessed the 5' RACE reads with MiXCR, giving one entry per CDR3 protein. This sample has 550,000 to 650,000 distinct CDR3 sequences, with approximately 30% found just once. Material: blood. These receptor sequences come from a woman of 80 years or more in good health.

This clonotype was counted a few times. This may be a read error: a much more frequent sequence differs by one nucleotide. The chain couples TRBV4-3 to TRBJ2-3; D possibly corresponds to TRBD1 (5 bases). CDR3 size: 15 residues. Germline-derived CDR1 and CDR2 are LGHNA and YSLEER. CDR3 in DNA: TGCGCCGGCAGCCGGGTGGGGCTCGACACAGATACGCAGTATTTT. It specifies CAGSRVGLDTDTQYF.

The chain joins TRBV2 to TRBJ1-1; 10 nucleotides agree with TRBD1. This CDR3 is 15 amino acids long. CDR1 is SNHLY and CDR2 is FYNNEI in the germline V gene. The V segment lost 2 bases and the J segment 4 bases; nucleotides outside the gene matches: 4. CDR3 sequence (DNA): TGTGCCAGCAGTGAATTTCGGACAGGGGGCACTGAAGCTTTCTTT. Amino acids: CASSEFRTGGTEAFF.

Only one count was recorded for this clonotype. A much larger clone lies a single base off, so this may be a read error. The genes are TRBV20-1 and TRBJ2-5; 7 nucleotides match TRBD1. The trim removed 0 bases at V and 1 base at J, leaving 8 bases unmatched. The germline V gene has CDR1 DFQATT and CDR2 SNEGSKA (reference sequence). The CDR3 extends over 16 amino acids. The CDR3 DNA follows: TGCAGTGCTAGAGATCCCAAGGGGGCATTCCAAGAGACCCAGTACTTC. The encoded protein is CSARDPKGAFQETQYF.

The chain uses TRBV6-5 and TRBJ1-3, with no clear D. The CDR3 has 16 amino acids. V lost 5 bases, J lost 1 base, and 15 bases lay in between. Germline assignment: CDR1 MNHEY and CDR2 SVGAGI. CDR3 in DNA: TGTGCCAGCAGTCCGACAAGACCTAGGTCTGGAAACACCATATATTTT. This encodes CASSPTRPRSGNTIYF.

The chain recombines TRBV10-3 with TRBJ2-5; D is possibly TRBD1 (6 bases). This CDR3 region has 15 residues. With 5 bases removed from V and 5 bases from J, the gap between germline ends came to 18 bases. Germline values: CDR1 ENHRY, CDR2 SYGVKD. CDR3 sequence reads: CAISRGQARRETQYF. The CDR3 DNA sequence: TGTGCCATCAGTAGGGGACAAGCTAGGAGGGAGACCCAGTACTTC.

The V call is TRBV28, the J call TRBJ2-7; 7 bases agree with TRBD1. The last part of the DNA fits TRBJ2-5 better; the J call may be wrong. There are 16 residues in the CDR3. Germline V gene data show CDR1 as MDHEN and CDR2 as SYDVKM. CDR3: CASSSPFTGAPETQYF. Here the CDR3 DNA reads TGTGCCAGCAGTTCCCCCTTTACAGGGGCGCCGGAGACCCAGTACTTC.

V and J are TRBV7-2 and TRBJ1-1; 7 bases align to TRBD1. The J segment lost 8 bases and the V segment lost 1 base, leaving 10 bases of the junction unmatched. Germline CDR1 SGHTA, CDR2 FQGNSA. This CDR3 spans 15 amino acids. CDR3 in amino acids: CASSLGRRTGVEAFF. As DNA, the CDR3 is TGTGCCAGCAGCTTAGGGCGCCGGACAGGCGTCGAAGCTTTCTTT. The full variable domain, in which reference TRBV7-2 and TRBJ1-1 provide the parts outside the CDR3, is GAGVSQSPSNKVTEKGKDVELRCDPISGHTALYWYRQSLGQGLEFLIYFQGNSAPDKSGLPSDRFSAERTGGSVSTLTIQRTQQEDSAVYLCASSLGRRTGVEAFFGQGTRLTVV.

As regards this clonotype: At one of its ends the junction is not consistent with the germline gene, which may arise from a read error. The chain combines TRBV7-2 with TRBJ1-1; 7 bases line up with TRBD1. The CDR3 has 15 amino acids. CDR1 is SGHTA, CDR2 FQGNSA, per germline. CDR3 coding DNA: TGTGGCAGCAGCCGTCCGGGACAGCACCACACTGAAGCTTTCTTT. As protein: CGSSRPGQHHTEAFF.

This clonotype was seen many times. The J gene is TRBJ2-3, the V gene TRBV3-1; D gene unclear. Trimming left V 4 bases short and J 6 bases short, with 8 bases between. Germline CDR1 LGHDT, CDR2 YNNKEL (reference sequence). The CDR3 is 12 residues long. The CDR3 DNA reads TGTGCCAGCAGCCGGATGGCCGATACGCAGTATTTT. It codes for CASSRMADTQYF.